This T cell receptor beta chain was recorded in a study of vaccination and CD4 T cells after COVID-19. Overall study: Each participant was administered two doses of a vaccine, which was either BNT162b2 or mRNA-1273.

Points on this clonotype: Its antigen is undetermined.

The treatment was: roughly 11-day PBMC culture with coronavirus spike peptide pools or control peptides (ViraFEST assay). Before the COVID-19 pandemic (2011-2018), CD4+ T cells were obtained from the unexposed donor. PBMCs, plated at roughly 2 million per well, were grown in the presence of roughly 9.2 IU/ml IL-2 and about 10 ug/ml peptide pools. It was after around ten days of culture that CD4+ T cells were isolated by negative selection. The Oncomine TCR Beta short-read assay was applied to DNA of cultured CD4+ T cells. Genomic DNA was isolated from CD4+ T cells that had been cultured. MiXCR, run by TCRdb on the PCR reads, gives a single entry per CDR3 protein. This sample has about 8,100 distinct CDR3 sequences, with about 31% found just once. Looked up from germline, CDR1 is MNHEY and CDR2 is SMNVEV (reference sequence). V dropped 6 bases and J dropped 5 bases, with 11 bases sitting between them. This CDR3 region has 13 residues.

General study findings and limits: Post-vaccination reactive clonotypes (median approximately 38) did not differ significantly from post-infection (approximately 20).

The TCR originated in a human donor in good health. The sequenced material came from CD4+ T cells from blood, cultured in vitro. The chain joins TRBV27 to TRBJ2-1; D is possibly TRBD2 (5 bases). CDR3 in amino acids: CASSPDYHNEQFF. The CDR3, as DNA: TGTGCCAGCAGCCCCGACTATCACAATGAGCAGTTCTTC.